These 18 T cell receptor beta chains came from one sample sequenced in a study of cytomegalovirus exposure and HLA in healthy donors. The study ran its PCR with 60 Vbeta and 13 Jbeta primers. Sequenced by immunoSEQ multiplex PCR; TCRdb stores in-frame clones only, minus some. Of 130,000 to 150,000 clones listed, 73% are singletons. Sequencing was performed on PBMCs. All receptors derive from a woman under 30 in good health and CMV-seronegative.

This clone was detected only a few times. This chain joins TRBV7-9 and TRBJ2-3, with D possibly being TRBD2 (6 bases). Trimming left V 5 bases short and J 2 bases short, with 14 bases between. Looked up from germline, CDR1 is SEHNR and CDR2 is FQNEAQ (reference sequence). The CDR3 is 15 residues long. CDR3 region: CASSPLADFTDTQYF. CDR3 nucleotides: TGTGCCAGCAGCCCCTTAGCGGACTTCACAGATACGCAGTATTTT.

The CDR3 sequence: CASSPPTGEFQLFF. CDR3 DNA sequence: TGTGCCAGCTCACCCCCGACAGGGGAGTTTCAACTGTTTTTT. The chain joins TRBV18 to TRBJ1-4; 8 positions agree with TRBD1. The CDR3 sequence is 14 residues long. Germline CDR1 and CDR2: KGHSH and LQKENI. V was pared by 3 bases and J by 12 bases, with 9 bases of the junction left unmatched.

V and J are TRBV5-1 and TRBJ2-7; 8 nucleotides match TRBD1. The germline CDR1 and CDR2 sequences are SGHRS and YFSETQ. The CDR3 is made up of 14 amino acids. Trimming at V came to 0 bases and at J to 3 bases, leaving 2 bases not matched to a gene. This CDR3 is CASSLGTGLYEQYF. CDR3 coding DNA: TGCGCCAGCAGCTTGGGGACAGGGCTCTACGAGCAGTACTTC.

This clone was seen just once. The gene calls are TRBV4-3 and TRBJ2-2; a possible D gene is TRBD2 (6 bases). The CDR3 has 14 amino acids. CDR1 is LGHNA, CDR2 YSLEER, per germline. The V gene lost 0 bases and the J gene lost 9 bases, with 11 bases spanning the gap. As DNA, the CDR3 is TGCGCCAGCAGCCAAGATATACGGGAGCGGGAGCTGTTTTTT. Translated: CASSQDIRERELFF.

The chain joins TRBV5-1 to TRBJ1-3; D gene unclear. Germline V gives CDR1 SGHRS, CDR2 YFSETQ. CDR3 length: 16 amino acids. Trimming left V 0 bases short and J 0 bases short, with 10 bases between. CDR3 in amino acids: CASSLGANPSGNTIYF. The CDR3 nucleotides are TGCGCCAGCAGCTTGGGTGCGAACCCCTCTGGAAACACCATATATTTT. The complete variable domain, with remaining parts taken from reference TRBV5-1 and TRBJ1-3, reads KAGVTQTPRYLIKTRGQQVTLSCSPISGHRSVSWYQQTPGQGLQFLFEYFSETQRNKGNFPGRFSGRQFSNSRSEMNVSTLELGDSALYLCASSLGANPSGNTIYFGEGSWLTVV.

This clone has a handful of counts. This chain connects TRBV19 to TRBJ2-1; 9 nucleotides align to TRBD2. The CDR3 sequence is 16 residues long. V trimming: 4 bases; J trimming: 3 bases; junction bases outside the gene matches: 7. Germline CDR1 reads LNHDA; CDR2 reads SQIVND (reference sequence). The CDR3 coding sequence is TGTGCCAGTAGTAGGGGTAGCGGGGGAAACTACAATGAGCAGTTCTTC. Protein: CASSRGSGGNYNEQFF.

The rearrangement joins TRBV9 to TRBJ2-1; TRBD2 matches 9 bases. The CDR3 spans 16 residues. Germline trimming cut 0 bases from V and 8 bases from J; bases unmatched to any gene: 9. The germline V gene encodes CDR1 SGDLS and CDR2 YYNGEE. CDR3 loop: CASSVVGQAGGYEQFF. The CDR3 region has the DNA TGTGCCAGCAGCGTAGTAGGGCAAGCGGGAGGCTATGAGCAGTTCTTC.

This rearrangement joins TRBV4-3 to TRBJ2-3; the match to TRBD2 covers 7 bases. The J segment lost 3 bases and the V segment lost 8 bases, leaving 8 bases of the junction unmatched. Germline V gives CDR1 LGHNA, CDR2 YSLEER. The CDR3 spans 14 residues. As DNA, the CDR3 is TGCGCCAGCGCGCTAGCGGTTCGAACAGATACGCAGTATTTT. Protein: CASALAVRTDTQYF.

CDR3 region: CASSQDSDYYNEQFF. The CDR3 nucleotides are TGTGCCAGCAGCCAAGATTCGGACTACTACAATGAGCAGTTCTTC. The chain joins TRBV4-2 to TRBJ2-1, with D tentatively TRBD2 (6 bases). CDR1 and CDR2 (germline): LGHNA, YNFKEQ. This CDR3 is 15 amino acids long. With 0 bases removed from V and 3 bases from J, the gap between germline ends came to 9 bases.

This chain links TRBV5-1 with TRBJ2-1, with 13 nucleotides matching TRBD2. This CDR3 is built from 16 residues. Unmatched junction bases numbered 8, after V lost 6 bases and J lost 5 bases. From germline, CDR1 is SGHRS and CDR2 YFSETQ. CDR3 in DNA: TGCGCCAGCAATGGGGGGACTAGCGGGACTAACAATGAGCAGTTCTTC. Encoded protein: CASNGGTSGTNNEQFF.

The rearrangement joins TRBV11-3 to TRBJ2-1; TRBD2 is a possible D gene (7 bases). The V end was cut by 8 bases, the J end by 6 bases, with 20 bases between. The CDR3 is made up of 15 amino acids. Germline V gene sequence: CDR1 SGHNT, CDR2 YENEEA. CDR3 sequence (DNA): TGTGCCAGCGGAAGGGGGGGAGGGCCTGGCAATGAGCAGTTCTTC. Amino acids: CASGRGGGPGNEQFF.

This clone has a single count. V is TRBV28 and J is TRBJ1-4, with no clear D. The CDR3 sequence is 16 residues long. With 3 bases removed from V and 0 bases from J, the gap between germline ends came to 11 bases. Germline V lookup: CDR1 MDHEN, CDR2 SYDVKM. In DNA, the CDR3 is TGTGCCAGCAGTTTGGAGGGAGCCGCAACTAATGAAAAACTGTTTTTT. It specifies CASSLEGAATNEKLFF.

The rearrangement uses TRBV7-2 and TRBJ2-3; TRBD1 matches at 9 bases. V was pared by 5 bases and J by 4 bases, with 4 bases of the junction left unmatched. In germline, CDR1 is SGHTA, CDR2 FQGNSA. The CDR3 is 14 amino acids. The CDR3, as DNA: TGTGCCAGCAGCCTAGGACAGGGGCCAGATACGCAGTATTTT. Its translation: CASSLGQGPDTQYF.

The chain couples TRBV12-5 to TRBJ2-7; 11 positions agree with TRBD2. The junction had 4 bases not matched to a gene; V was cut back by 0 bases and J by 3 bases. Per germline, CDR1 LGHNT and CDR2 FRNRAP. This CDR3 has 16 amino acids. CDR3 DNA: TGTGCTAGTGGTTTGGTAGTAGCGGGGGGGTACTACGAGCAGTACTTC. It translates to CASGLVVAGGYYEQYF.

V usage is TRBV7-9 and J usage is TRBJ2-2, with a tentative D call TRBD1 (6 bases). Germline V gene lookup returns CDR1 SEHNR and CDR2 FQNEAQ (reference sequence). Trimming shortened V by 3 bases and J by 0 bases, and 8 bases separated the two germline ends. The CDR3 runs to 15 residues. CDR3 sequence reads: CASSFRDTNTGELFF. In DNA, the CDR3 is TGTGCCAGCAGCTTCCGGGACACGAACACCGGGGAGCTGTTTTTT.

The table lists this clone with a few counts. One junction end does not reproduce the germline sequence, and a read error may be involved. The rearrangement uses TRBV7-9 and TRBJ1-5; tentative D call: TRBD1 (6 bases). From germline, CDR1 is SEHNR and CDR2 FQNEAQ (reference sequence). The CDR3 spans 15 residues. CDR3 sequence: CSSSFFGTTNQPQHF. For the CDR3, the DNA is TGTTCCAGCAGCTTTTTCGGGACAACAAATCAGCCCCAGCATTTT.

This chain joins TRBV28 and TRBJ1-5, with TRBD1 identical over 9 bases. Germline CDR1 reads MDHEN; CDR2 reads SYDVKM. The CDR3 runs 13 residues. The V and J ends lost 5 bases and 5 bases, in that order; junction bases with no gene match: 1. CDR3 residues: CASSRDRDQPQHF. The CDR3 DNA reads TGTGCCAGCAGTCGGGACAGGGATCAGCCCCAGCATTTT.

The CDR3 DNA reads as TGTGCCAGTAGTGTCAGGGGGCCTCAGCCCCAGCATTTT. Protein: CASSVRGPQPQHF. V gene TRBV19 combines with J gene TRBJ1-5; TRBD1 aligns across 8 bases. V lost 5 bases, J lost 6 bases, and 3 bases stayed unmatched. The V gene's germline CDR1 is LNHDA and CDR2 SQIVND (reference sequence). CDR3 length equals 13 residues.